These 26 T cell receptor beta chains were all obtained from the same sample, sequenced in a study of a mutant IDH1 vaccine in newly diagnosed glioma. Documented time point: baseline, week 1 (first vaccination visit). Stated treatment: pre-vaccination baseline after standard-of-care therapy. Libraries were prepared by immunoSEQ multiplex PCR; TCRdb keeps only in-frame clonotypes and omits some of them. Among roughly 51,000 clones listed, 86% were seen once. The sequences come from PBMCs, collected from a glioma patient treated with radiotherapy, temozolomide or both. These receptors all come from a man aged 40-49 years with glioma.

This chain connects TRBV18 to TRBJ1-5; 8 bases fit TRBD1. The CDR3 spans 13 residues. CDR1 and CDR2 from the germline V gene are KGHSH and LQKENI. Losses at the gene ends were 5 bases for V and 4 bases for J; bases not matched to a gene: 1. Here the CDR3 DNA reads TGTGCCAGCTCAGGGGACAGGAATCAGCCCCAGCATTTT. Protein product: CASSGDRNQPQHF.

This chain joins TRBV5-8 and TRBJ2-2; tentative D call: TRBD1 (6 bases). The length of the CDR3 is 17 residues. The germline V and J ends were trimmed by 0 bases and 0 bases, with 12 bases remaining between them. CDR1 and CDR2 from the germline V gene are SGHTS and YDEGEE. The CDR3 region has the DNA TGTGCCAGCAGCTTGGATTGGGGGACATCGAACACCGGGGAGCTGTTTTTT. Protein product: CASSLDWGTSNTGELFF. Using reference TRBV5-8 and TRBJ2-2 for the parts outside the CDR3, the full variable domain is EAGVTQSPTHLIKTRGQQATLRCSPISGHTSVYWYQQALGLGLQFLLWYDEGEERNRGNFPPRFSGRQFPNYSSELNVNALELEDSALYLCASSLDWGTSNTGELFFGEGSRLTVL.

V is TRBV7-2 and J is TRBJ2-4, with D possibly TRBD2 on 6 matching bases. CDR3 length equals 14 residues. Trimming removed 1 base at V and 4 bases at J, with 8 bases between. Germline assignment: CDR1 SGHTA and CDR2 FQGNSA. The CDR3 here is CASSLGAGKNIQYF. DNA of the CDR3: TGTGCCAGCAGCTTAGGGGCGGGGAAAAACATTCAGTACTTC.

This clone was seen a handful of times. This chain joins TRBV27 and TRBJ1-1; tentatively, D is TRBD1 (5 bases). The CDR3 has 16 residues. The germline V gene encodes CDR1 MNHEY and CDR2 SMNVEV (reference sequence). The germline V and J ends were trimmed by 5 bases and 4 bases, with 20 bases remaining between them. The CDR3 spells CASSQRAGLSGTEAFF. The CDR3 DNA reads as TGTGCCAGCAGTCAACGAGCAGGGCTCAGCGGCACTGAAGCTTTCTTT.

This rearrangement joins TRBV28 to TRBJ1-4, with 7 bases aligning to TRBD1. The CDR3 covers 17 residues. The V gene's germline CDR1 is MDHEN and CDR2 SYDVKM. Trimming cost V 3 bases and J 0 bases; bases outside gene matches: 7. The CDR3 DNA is TGTGCCAGCAGTTTTCCGGGACAGTTAGCAACTAATGAAAAACTGTTTTTT. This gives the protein CASSFPGQLATNEKLFF. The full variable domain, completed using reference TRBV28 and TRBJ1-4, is DVKVTQSSRYLVKRTGEKVFLECVQDMDHENMFWYRQDPGLGLRLIYFSYDVKMKEKGDIPEGYSVSREKKERFSLILESASTNQTSMYLCASSFPGQLATNEKLFFGSGTQLSVL.

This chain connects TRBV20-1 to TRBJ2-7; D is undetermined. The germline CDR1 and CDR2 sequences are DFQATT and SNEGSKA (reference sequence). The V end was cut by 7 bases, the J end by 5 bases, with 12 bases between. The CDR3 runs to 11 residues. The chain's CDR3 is CSGFLRHEQYF. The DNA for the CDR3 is TGCAGTGGCTTTCTGAGACACGAGCAGTACTTC.

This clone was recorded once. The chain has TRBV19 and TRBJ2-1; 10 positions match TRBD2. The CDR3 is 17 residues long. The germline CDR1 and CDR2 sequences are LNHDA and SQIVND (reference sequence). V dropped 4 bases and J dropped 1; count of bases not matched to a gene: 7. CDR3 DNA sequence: TGTGCCAGTAGTAGCCGATTTAGCGGGAGGTCCTACAATGAGCAGTTCTTC. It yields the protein CASSSRFSGRSYNEQFF. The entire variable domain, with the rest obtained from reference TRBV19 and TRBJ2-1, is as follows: DGGITQSPKYLFRKEGQNVTLSCEQNLNHDAMYWYRQDPGQGLRLIYYSQIVNDFQKGDIAEGYSVSREKKESFPLTVTSAQKNPTAFYLCASSSRFSGRSYNEQFFGPGTRLTVL.

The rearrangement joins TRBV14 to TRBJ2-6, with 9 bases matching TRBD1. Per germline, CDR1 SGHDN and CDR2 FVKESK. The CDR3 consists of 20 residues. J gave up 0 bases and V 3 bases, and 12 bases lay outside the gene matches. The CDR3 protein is CASSQGVRTGVSSGANVLTF. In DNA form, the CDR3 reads TGTGCCAGCAGCCAGGGGGTGCGGACAGGGGTCAGCTCTGGGGCCAACGTCCTGACTTTC.

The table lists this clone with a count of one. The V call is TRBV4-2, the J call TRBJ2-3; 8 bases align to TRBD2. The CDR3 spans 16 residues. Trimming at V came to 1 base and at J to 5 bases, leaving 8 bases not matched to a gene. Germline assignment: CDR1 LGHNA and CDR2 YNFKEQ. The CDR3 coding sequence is TGTGCCAGCAGCCAAGGAAGCCTAGCGGGCAAAGATACGCAGTATTTT. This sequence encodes CASSQGSLAGKDTQYF.

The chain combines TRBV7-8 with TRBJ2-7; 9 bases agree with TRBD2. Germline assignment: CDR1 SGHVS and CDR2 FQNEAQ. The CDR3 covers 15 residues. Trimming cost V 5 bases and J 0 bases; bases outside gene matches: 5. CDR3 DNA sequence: TGTGCCAGCAGCCTGTTAGCGGGAGCCTCCTACGAGCAGTACTTC. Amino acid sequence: CASSLLAGASYEQYF.

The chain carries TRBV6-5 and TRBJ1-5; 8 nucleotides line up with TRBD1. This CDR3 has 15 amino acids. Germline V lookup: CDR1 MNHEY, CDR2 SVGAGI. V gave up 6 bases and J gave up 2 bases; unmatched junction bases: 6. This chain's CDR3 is CASRSDRGGNQPQHF. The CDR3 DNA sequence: TGTGCCAGCAGATCCGACAGGGGAGGCAATCAGCCCCAGCATTTT.

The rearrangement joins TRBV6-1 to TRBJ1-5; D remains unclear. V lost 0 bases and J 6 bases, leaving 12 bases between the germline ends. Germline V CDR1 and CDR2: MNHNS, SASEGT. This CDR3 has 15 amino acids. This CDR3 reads CASSEALGLGQPQHF. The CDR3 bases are TGTGCCAGCAGTGAAGCGCTTGGGTTAGGTCAGCCCCAGCATTTT.

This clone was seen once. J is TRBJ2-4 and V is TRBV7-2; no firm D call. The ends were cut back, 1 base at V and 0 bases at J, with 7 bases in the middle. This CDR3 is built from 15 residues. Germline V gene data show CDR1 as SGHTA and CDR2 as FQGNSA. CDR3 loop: CASSLDSLAKNIQYF. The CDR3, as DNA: TGTGCCAGCAGCTTAGACTCACTAGCCAAAAACATTCAGTACTTC.

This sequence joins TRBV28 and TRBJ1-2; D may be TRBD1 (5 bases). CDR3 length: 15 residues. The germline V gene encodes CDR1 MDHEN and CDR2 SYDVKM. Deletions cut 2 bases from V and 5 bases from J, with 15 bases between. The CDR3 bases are TGTGCCAGCAGTTTAGGAGACCCGGGGGGATATGGCTACACCTTC. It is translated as CASSLGDPGGYGYTF.

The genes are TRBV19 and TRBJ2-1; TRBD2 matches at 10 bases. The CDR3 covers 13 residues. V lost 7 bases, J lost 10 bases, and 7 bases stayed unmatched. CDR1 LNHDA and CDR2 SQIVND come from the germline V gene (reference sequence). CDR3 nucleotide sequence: TGTGCCAGTACGGGGCTAGCGGGAGAAGAGCAGTTCTTC. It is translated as CASTGLAGEEQFF.

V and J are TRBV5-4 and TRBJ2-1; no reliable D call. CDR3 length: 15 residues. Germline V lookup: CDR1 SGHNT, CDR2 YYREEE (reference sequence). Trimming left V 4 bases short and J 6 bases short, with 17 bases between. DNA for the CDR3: TGTGCCAGCAGCCCTAAGCGTGGAGACTTCAATGAGCAGTTCTTC. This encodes CASSPKRGDFNEQFF.

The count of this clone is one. CDR3 bases: TGTGCCAGCATAGCGTACTACGAGCAGTACTTC. Translated, it gives CASIAYYEQYF. V is TRBV2 and J is TRBJ2-7, with D tentatively TRBD2 (5 bases). Germline CDR1 reads SNHLY; CDR2 reads FYNNEI. The CDR3 length is 11 residues. Trimming cost V 7 bases and J 3 bases, with 7 bases left between them.

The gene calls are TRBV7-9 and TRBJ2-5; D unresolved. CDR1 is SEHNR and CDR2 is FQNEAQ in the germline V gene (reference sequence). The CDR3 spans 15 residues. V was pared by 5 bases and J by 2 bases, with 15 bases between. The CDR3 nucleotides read TGTGCCAGCAGCCTCGGGCCGGGTCATCAAGAGACCCAGTACTTC. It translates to CASSLGPGHQETQYF. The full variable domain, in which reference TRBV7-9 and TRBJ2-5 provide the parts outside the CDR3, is DTGVSQNPRHKITKRGQNVTFRCDPISEHNRLYWYRQTLGQGPEFLTYFQNEAQLEKSRLLSDRFSAERPKGSFSTLEIQRTEQGDSAMYLCASSLGPGHQETQYFGPGTRLLVL.

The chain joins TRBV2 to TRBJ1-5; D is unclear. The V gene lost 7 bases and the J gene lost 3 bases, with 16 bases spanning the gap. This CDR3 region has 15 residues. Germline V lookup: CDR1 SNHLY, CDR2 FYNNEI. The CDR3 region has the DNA TGTGCCAGCACCCCGGGCCTCGGCACCAATCAGCCCCAGCATTTT. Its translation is CASTPGLGTNQPQHF.

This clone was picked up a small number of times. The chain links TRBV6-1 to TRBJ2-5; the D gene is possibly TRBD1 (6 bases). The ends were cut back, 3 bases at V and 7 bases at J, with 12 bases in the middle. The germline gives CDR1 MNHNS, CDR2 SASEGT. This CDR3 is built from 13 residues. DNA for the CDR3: TGTGCCAGCAGTGATCAGGGGTTTGGGACCCAGTACTTC. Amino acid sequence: CASSDQGFGTQYF.

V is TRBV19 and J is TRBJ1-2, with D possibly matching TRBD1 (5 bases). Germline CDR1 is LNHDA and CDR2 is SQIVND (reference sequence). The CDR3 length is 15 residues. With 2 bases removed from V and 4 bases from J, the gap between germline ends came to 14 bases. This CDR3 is CASSIQGDSRYGYTF. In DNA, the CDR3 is TGTGCCAGTAGTATACAGGGAGATTCTCGCTATGGCTACACCTTC.

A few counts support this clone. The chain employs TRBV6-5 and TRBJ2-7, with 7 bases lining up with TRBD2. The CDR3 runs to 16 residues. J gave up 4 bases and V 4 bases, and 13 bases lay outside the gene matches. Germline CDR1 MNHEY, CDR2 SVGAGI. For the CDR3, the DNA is TGTGCCAGCAGTTTCCCTCTTAGTAGCGGGCTATACGAGCAGTACTTC. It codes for CASSFPLSSGLYEQYF.

CDR3: CASTQTNYGYTF. CDR3 in DNA: TGTGCCAGCACGCAGACTAACTATGGCTACACCTTC. This chain connects TRBV5-5 to TRBJ1-2; D not certain. Trimming removed 6 bases at V and 0 bases at J, with 6 bases between. The CDR3 extends over 12 amino acids. The V gene's germline CDR1 is SGHKS and CDR2 YYEKEE (reference sequence).

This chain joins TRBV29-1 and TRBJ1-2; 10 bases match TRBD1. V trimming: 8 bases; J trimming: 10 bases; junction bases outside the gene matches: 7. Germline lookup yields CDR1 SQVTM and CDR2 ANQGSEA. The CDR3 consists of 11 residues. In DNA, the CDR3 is TGCAGCTCGTGGACAGGGGGGGACTACACCTTC. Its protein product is CSSWTGGDYTF.

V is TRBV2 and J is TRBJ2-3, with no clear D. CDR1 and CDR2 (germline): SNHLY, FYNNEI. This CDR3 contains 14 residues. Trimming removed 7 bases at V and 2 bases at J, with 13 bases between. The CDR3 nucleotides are TGTGCCAGCAAACGCAGCCCGATCACAGATACGCAGTATTTT. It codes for CASKRSPITDTQYF.

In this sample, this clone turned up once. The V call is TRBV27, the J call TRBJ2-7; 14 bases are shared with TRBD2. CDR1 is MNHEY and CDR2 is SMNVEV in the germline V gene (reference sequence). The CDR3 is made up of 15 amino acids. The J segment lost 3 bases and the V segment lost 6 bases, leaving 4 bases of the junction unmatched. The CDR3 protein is CASSPGTSGSYEQYF. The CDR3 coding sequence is TGTGCCAGCAGCCCAGGGACTAGCGGGAGCTACGAGCAGTACTTC.